This T cell receptor beta chain is drawn from a study of CXCR3-negative and CXCR3-positive naive CD8 T cells. Study-wide context: Collectively, the libraries yielded around 140 million TRB reads in total, at about 1.5 +/- 0.3 million per library.

CDR1 is MDHEN, CDR2 SYDVKM, per germline. CDR3 length: 14 residues. Study-level findings and limits: Surface CD5 looked about the same in the naive subsets, so the authors worked out TCR strength from TRB CDR3 properties. CXCR3-negative naive cells had less hydrophobic TRB CDR3s than did CXCR3-positive naive cells.

Via 5' RACE with UMI labels, TRB cDNA libraries were prepared. TCRdb reprocessed the 5' RACE reads; each CDR3 protein has one entry and no DNA is given. The sample table sets out 75,000 to 100,000 distinct CDR3 sequences. A word on this clonotype: Its antigen is unidentified.

CD45RO-CCR7+CD27+CD95- was the phenotype of naive CD8+ T cells. Sequences were obtained from naive CXCR3- CD8+ T cells from blood. Noted subset: CD45RO-CCR7+CD27+CD95- naive CD8+ T cells lacking CXCR3 (TNR3-). The chain couples TRBV28 to TRBJ1-5; TCRdb proposes TRBD1, but this gene call is untestable without DNA. This receptor was obtained from a human donor in good health. Some clones in this sample may be carry-over from other donors' samples. The CDR3 loop reads CASSWGQGLEPQHF.